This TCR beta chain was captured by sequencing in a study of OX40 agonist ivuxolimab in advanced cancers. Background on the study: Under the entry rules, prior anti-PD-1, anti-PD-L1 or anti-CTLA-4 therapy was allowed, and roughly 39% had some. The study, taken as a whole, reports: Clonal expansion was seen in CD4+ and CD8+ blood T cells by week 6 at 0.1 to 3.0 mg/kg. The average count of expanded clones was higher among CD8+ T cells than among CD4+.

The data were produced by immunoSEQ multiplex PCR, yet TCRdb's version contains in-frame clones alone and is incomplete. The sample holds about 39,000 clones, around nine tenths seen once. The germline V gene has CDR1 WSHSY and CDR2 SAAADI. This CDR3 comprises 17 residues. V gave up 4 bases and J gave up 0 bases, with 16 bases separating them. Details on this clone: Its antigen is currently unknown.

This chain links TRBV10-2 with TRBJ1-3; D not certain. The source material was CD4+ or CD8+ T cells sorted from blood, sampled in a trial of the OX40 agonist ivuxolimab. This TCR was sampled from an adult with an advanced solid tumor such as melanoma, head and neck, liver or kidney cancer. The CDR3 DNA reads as TGCGCCAGCAGTGCAGTGCTCGGAACGGTCTCTGGAAACACCATATATTTT. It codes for CASSAVLGTVSGNTIYF.